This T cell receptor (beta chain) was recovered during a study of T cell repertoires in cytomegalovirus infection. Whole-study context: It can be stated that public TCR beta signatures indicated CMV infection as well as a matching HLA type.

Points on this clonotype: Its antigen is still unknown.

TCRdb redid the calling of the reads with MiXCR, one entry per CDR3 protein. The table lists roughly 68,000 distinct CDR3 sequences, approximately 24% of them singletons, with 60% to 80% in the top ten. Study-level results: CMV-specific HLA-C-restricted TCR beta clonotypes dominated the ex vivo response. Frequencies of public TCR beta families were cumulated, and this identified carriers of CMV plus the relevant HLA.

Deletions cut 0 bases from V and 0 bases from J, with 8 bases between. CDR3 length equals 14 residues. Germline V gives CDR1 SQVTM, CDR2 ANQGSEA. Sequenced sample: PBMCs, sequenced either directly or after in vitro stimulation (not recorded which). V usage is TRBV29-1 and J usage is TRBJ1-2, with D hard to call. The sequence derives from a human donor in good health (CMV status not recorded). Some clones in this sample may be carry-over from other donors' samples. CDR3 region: CSVEDPMTNYGYTF. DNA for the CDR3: TGCAGCGTTGAAGATCCGATGACTAACTATGGCTACACCTTC.